The clone carrying this TCR beta chain was seen a handful of times. Produced via immunoSEQ multiplex PCR; TCRdb's table is partial and in-frame only. This table holds about 96,000 clones, approximately 88% found once. This specimen comes from a study of blood T cell repertoires in COVID-19. The CDR3 is 12 residues long. V lost 1 base to trimming and J lost 14 bases, with 14 bases between them. Germline-derived CDR1 and CDR2 are LGHDT and YNNKEL (reference sequence). The gene calls are TRBV3-1 (or the pseudogene TRBV3-2) and TRBJ1-2; D is unresolved. The clonotype originates from a woman aged 55 to 70 with acute or convalescent COVID-19. Material for sequencing was peripheral blood. The CDR3 reads CASSQGRGSATF. The CDR3 DNA reads as TGTGCCAGCAGCCAAGGGCGGGGATCGGCGACCTTC.